These T cell receptor beta chains were read from a single sample in a study of tumor-infiltrating lymphocytes in oesophageal squamous cell carcinoma. TCRdb independently ran MiXCR on the PCR reads; one entry per CDR3 protein. This table has 15,000 or so distinct CDR3 sequences, roughly 50% appearing once. Sample: esophageal tumor tissue. Receptor source: a female donor with esophageal squamous cell carcinoma. Each CDR3 is given with its conserved first and last residue. Size tells how often a clone was seen (once, few, many) or the class of an expanded clone, and some rows leave it out.

CDR3 protein: CASKRKVESYNEQYF
V gene: TRBV27
CDR3 length: 15
clone size: many
J gene: .

CDR3 protein: CASSPQGAGEQYF
V gene: TRBV5-6
CDR3 length: 13
clone size: few
J gene: .

CDR3 protein: CASSTRGREYF
V gene: TRBV28
CDR3 length: 11
clone size: .
J gene: TRBJ2-4

CDR3 protein: CASIRGGSKVHEQYF
V gene: TRBV28
CDR3 length: 15
clone size: .
J gene: TRBJ2-7

CDR3 protein: CATSRGQETQHF
V gene: TRBV24-1
CDR3 length: 12
clone size: .
J gene: TRBJ2-7

CDR3 protein: CASSPTRTRLTDTQYF
V gene: TRBV11-2
CDR3 length: 16
clone size: .
J gene: TRBJ2-4

CDR3 protein: CASRGTGGFYGYTF
V gene: TRBV6-1
CDR3 length: 14
clone size: large
J gene: TRBJ1-2

CDR3 protein: CASSSAPGSGTEAFF
V gene: TRBV7-3
CDR3 length: 15
clone size: .
J gene: TRBJ1-1

CDR3 protein: CASSSSGTTNEQFF
V gene: TRBV7-3
CDR3 length: 14
clone size: few
J gene: TRBJ2-1

CDR3 protein: CATVTGGYEQYF
V gene: TRBV10-2
CDR3 length: 12
clone size: .
J gene: TRBJ2-7

CDR3 protein: CASSRTSTYEQYF
V gene: TRBV11-1
CDR3 length: 13
clone size: .
J gene: .

CDR3 protein: CASSFVLASVFYNEQFF
V gene: TRBV12-3/TRBV12-4
CDR3 length: 17
clone size: once
J gene: .

CDR3 protein: CASSLGGARETQYF
V gene: TRBV11-1
CDR3 length: 14
clone size: many
J gene: .

CDR3 protein: CASSRDYLSTDTQYF
V gene: TRBV7-2
CDR3 length: 15
clone size: many
J gene: TRBJ2-3

CDR3 protein: CASSDLHGISTDTQYF
V gene: TRBV10-2
CDR3 length: 16
clone size: .
J gene: .

CDR3 protein: CASSLDREAPDTQYF
V gene: TRBV7-2
CDR3 length: 15
clone size: many
J gene: TRBJ2-3

CDR3 protein: CASSRQGDYEQYF
V gene: TRBV10-2
CDR3 length: 13
clone size: few
J gene: TRBJ2-7

CDR3 protein: CASSHGRVNTEAFF
V gene: TRBV7-2
CDR3 length: 14
clone size: .
J gene: TRBJ1-1

CDR3 protein: CASSLLGMLSPLHF
V gene: TRBV7-2
CDR3 length: 14
clone size: once
J gene: TRBJ2-7

CDR3 protein: CASTKRGRHADTQYF
V gene: TRBV28
CDR3 length: 15
clone size: .
J gene: TRBJ2-3

CDR3 protein: CASSFLQNTEAFF
V gene: TRBV7-8
CDR3 length: 13
clone size: .
J gene: TRBJ1-1

CDR3 protein: CASKPGIATDTQYF
V gene: TRBV12-3/TRBV12-4
CDR3 length: 14
clone size: .
J gene: TRBJ2-3

CDR3 protein: CASSVSQGLAEAFF
V gene: TRBV6-1
CDR3 length: 14
clone size: .
J gene: .

CDR3 protein: CASSAGGYSNQPQHF
V gene: TRBV6-1
CDR3 length: 15
clone size: many
J gene: TRBJ1-5

CDR3 protein: CASSLNGGLGNTIYF
V gene: TRBV7-3
CDR3 length: 15
clone size: .
J gene: .